The clone carrying this T cell receptor beta chain was picked up a small number of times. Its antigen is as yet unknown. Regarding time point: sample taken at primary tumor resection. Unsorted whole RNA of tumor, nontumor lung or frozen PBMC was sequenced. TCR cDNA molecules each had a unique molecular identifier. TCRdb recomputed calls from the 5' RACE reads with MiXCR, one row per CDR3 protein. The data show about 50,000 distinct CDR3 sequences, around 7.6% seen once. This specimen belongs to a study of spatial heterogeneity in lung cancer. At the level of the study: Each unique TCR and UMI combination was seen more than ten times on average in raw reads.

The CDR3 runs 15 residues. With 1 base clipped from V and 4 bases from J, the junction kept 5 bases outside the gene matches. Study-level findings and limits: Ubiquitous expanded tumor TCRs showed up in blood more at resection than follow-up.

This sample comprised PBMCs, obtained at surgery. This sequence originates from a female donor with early-stage non-small cell lung cancer. The chain is built from TRBV12-3 or TRBV12-4 and TRBJ2-3; 7 nucleotides agree with TRBD1. CDR3 sequence (DNA): TGTGCCAGCAGTTTAGTCAGGGGGACCTCAGATACGCAGTATTTT. Protein sequence: CASSLVRGTSDTQYF.